The 2 T cell receptor beta chains given below trace back to one sample, sequenced in a study of T cell responses to AZD1222 COVID-19 vaccine. Produced via immunoSEQ multiplex PCR; TCRdb's table is partial and in-frame only. Among 150,000 to 200,000 clones, 90% to 95% were seen once, and the ten largest hold 3.5% to 4.5%. The input for sequencing was peripheral blood, taken on day 0 of AZD1222 vaccination. The receptors were gathered from an adult in good health.

Worth noting for this clone: One junction end disagrees with the germline gene, perhaps due to a read error. The genes are TRBV7-9 and TRBJ1-1; D unclear. Germline CDR1 reads SEHNR; CDR2 reads FQNEAQ (reference sequence). The CDR3 totals 12 residues. The CDR3 protein is CASKTQNAEAFF. CDR3 DNA: TGTGCCAGCAAAACACAGAACGCTGAAGCTTTCTTT.

This chain connects TRBV11-2 to TRBJ2-2; 11 nucleotides align to TRBD1. CDR3 length: 15 amino acids. V lost 7 bases and J lost 4; bases outside the gene matches: 5. CDR1 and CDR2 (germline): SGHAT, FQNNGV. CDR3 protein: CASTRTGGLTGELFF. The CDR3 region has the DNA TGTGCCAGCACCCGGACAGGGGGCCTCACCGGGGAGCTGTTTTTT.